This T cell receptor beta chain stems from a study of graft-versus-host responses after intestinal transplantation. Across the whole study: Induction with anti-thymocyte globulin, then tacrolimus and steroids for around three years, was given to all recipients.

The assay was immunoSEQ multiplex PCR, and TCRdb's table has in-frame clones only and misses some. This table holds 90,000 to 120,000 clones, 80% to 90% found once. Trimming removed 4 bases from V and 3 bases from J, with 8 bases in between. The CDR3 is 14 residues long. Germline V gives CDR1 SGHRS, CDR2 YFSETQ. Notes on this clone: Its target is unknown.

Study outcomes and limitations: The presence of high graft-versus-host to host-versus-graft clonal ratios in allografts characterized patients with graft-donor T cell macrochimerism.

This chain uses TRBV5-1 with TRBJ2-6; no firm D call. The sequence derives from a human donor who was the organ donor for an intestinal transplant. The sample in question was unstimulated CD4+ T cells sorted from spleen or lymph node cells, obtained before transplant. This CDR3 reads CASSKQSGANVLTF. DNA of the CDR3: TGCGCCAGCAGCAAGCAGAGTGGGGCCAACGTCCTGACTTTC.